This T cell receptor beta chain was recorded in a study of cytomegalovirus exposure and HLA in healthy donors. Healthy bone marrow donors made up the donors. The PCR had 60 Vbeta and 13 Jbeta primers. TCRdb's table, derived via immunoSEQ multiplex PCR, lists solely in-frame clones and lacks some. The data show about 150,000 clones, approximately 80% seen once. The material sequenced was PBMCs. The clonotype comes from a woman in her 40s in good health and CMV-seronegative.

The CDR3 spells CASSLGGQAEFGYTF. CDR3 sequence (DNA): TGTGCCAGCAGCTTAGGTGGACAGGCGGAATTTGGCTACACCTTC. The chain links TRBV11-3 to TRBJ1-2, with 7 bases aligning to TRBD1. Germline assignment: CDR1 SGHNT and CDR2 YENEEA. Trimming took 1 base from V and 7 from J; bases not matched to a gene: 9. The CDR3 loop spans 15 amino acids. The whole variable domain, remainder taken from reference TRBV11-3 and TRBJ1-2, is EAGVVQSPRYKIIEKKQPVAFWCNPISGHNTLYWYLQNLGQGPELLIRYENEEAVDDSQLPKDRFSAERLKGVDSTLKIQPAELGDSAVYLCASSLGGQAEFGYTFGSGTRLTVV.